The TCR beta chain described here comes from a study of shared clonotypes between healthy human individuals. The germline CDR1 and CDR2 sequences are LNHDA and SQIVND (reference sequence). CDR3 length equals 14 residues. Losses at the gene ends were 7 bases for V and 6 bases for J; bases not matched to a gene: 11. The deep-level immunoSEQ assay was used. Profiling relied on immunoSEQ multiplex PCR, and the TCRdb table lists in-frame clones only, not all of them. The repertoire has approximately 740,000 clones, 74% of them found once; the top ten carry under 2%. V usage is TRBV19 and J usage is TRBJ2-7; 8 nucleotides agree with TRBD1. The sequencing sample was made of memory CD4+ T cells sorted from blood. The subset denotes: CD45RA-negative fraction. This TCR derives from a woman in her 30s in good health. As DNA, the CDR3 is TGTGCCAGTACAAAGGACAGGGCATCATCCGAGCAGTACTTC. Translated, it gives CASTKDRASSEQYF.